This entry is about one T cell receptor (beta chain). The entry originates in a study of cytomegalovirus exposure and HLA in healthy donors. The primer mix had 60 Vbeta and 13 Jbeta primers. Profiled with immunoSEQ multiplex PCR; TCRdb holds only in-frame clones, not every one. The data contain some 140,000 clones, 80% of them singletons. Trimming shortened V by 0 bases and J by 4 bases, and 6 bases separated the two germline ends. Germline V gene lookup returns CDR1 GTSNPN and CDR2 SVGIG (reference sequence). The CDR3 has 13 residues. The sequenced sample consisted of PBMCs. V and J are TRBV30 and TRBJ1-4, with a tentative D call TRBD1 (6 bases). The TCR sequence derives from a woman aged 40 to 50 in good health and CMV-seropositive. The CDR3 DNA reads TGTGCCTGGAGTGTACAGGGTAATGAAAAACTGTTTTTT. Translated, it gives CAWSVQGNEKLFF.